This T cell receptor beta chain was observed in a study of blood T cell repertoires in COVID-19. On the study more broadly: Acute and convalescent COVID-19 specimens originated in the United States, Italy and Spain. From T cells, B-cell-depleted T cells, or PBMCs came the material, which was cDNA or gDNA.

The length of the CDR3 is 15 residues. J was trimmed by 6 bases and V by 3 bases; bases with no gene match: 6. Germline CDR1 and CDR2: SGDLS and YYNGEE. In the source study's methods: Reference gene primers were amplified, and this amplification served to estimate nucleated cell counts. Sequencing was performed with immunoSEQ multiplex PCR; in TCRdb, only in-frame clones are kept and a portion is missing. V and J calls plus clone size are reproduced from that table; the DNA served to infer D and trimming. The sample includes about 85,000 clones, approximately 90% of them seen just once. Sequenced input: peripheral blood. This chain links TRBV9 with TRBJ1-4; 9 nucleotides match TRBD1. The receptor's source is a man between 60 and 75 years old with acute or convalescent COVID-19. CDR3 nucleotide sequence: TGTGCCAGCAGCGAAAGACAGGGGGTAGATGAAAAACTGTTTTTT. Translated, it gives CASSERQGVDEKLFF. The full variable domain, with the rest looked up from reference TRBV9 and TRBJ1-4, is DSGVTQTPKHLITATGQRVTLRCSPRSGDLSVYWYQQSLDQGLQFLIQYYNGEERAKGNILERFSAQQFPDLHSELNLSSLELGDSALYFCASSERQGVDEKLFFGSGTQLSVL.